Below are 25 T cell receptor beta chains sequenced from a single sample in a study of blood T cell repertoires in COVID-19. Repertoires were generated with immunoSEQ multiplex PCR, while TCRdb's copy carries only in-frame clones and drops some. The sample lists around 360,000 clones; 87% were seen once. Sequenced sample: peripheral blood. Receptors originate from a woman in her twenties or thirties with COVID-19, enrolled during active disease.

The rearrangement links TRBV27 to TRBJ1-5; TRBD1 might be the D (6 bases). This CDR3 comprises 17 residues. The V gene's germline CDR1 is MNHEY and CDR2 SMNVEV (reference sequence). Trimming shortened V by 5 bases and J by 5 bases, and 22 bases separated the two germline ends. The CDR3 bases are TGTGCCAGCAGTACAGGGACCCCGAATATATTCGATCAGCCCCAGCATTTT. Its protein is CASSTGTPNIFDQPQHF.

The V call is TRBV5-6, the J call TRBJ2-7, with a tentative D call TRBD1 (5 bases). The CDR3 extends over 12 amino acids. Trimming shortened V by 4 bases and J by 2 bases, and 7 bases separated the two germline ends. Germline CDR1 SGHDT, CDR2 YYEEEE. The CDR3 sequence is CASSQGTYEQYF. The CDR3 bases are TGTGCCAGCAGCCAGGGTACCTACGAGCAGTACTTC.

This clone was counted a few times. The rearrangement uses TRBV11-2 and TRBJ1-4; TRBD1 is a possible D gene (6 bases). Deletions cut 6 bases from V and 2 bases from J, with 13 bases between. The germline CDR1 and CDR2 sequences are SGHAT and FQNNGV. There are 15 residues in the CDR3. CDR3 in amino acids: CASSLQGKTNEKLFF. The CDR3 region has the DNA TGTGCCAGCAGTCTCCAGGGGAAGACTAATGAAAAACTGTTTTTT.

The chain links TRBV6-1 to TRBJ1-2, with D perhaps matching TRBD1 (6 bases). The length of the CDR3 is 14 residues. V lost 2 bases and J 7 bases, leaving 14 bases between the germline ends. Per the germline V gene, CDR1 is MNHNS and CDR2 is SASEGT. In DNA form, the CDR3 reads TGTGCCAGCAGTGAACGTCGGGGGGCAGGTGGCTACACCTTC. It translates to CASSERRGAGGYTF.

The chain has TRBV9 and TRBJ2-7; 9 bases agree with TRBD1. Germline loops: CDR1 SGDLS, CDR2 YYNGEE. This CDR3 is 15 amino acids long. V lost 4 bases and J lost 2; bases outside the gene matches: 7. CDR3 residues: CASSFGQGTTYEQYF. CDR3 nucleotides: TGTGCCAGCAGCTTCGGACAGGGGACTACCTACGAGCAGTACTTC. Based on the CDR3 plus reference TRBV9 and TRBJ2-7, the full variable domain is DSGVTQTPKHLITATGQRVTLRCSPRSGDLSVYWYQQSLDQGLQFLIQYYNGEERAKGNILERFSAQQFPDLHSELNLSSLELGDSALYFCASSFGQGTTYEQYFGPGTRLTVT.

The sample holds one count of this clone. V is TRBV28 and J is TRBJ2-6; D might be TRBD1 (6 bases). V lost 6 bases and J 0 bases, leaving 15 bases between the germline ends. The CDR3 consists of 17 residues. Germline CDR1 MDHEN, CDR2 SYDVKM. This CDR3 reads CASRSGEIDSGANVLTF. CDR3 bases: TGTGCCAGCAGGTCAGGGGAAATTGACTCTGGGGCCAACGTCCTGACTTTC.

This clone was seen a handful of times. This chain links TRBV30 with TRBJ1-3; no reliable D call. From germline, CDR1 is GTSNPN and CDR2 SVGIG (reference sequence). The CDR3 has 10 amino acids. Trimming pared 5 bases from V and 10 bases from J, leaving 9 bases between. CDR3 bases: TGTGCCTGGCAGGAGGGAACCATATATTTT. As protein: CAWQEGTIYF.

The chain has TRBV7-6 and TRBJ2-1; 7 nucleotides line up with TRBD2. With V trimmed by 1 base and J by 6 bases, 3 bases remained unmatched. The length of the CDR3 is 14 residues. Germline V gene lookup returns CDR1 SGHVS and CDR2 FNYEAQ. The CDR3 reads CASSLEGEGNEQFF. The CDR3 nucleotides read TGTGCCAGCAGCTTAGAAGGGGAGGGCAATGAGCAGTTCTTC.

A remark on this clone: This sample includes further DNA sequences coding for the same CDR3. This chain joins TRBV24-1 and TRBJ2-1, with TRBD2 identical over 10 bases. Trimming cost V 0 bases and J 5 bases; bases outside gene matches: 3. The length of the CDR3 is 16 residues. Germline loops: CDR1 KGHDR, CDR2 SFDVKD. The CDR3 loop reads CATSDLGLAGDNEQFF. Written as DNA, the CDR3 is TGTGCCACCAGTGATTTGGGGCTAGCGGGAGACAATGAGCAGTTCTTC.

V and J are TRBV5-5 and TRBJ2-1; 12 bases line up with TRBD2. The CDR3 is made up of 16 amino acids. Per the germline V gene, CDR1 is SGHKS and CDR2 is YYEKEE (reference sequence). The J segment lost 7 bases and the V segment lost 2 bases, leaving 7 bases of the junction unmatched. The CDR3 sequence: CASSFSGTSGSNEQFF. The CDR3 DNA sequence: TGTGCCAGCAGCTTCTCCGGGACTAGCGGGTCGAATGAGCAGTTCTTC.

The CDR3 nucleotides read TGTGCCAGCACCAGGGACACAGATACGCAGTATTTT. Its protein is CASTRDTDTQYF. The chain uses TRBV5-5 and TRBJ2-3, with D maybe TRBD1 (5 bases). Per the germline V gene, CDR1 is SGHKS and CDR2 is YYEKEE (reference sequence). The CDR3 runs to 12 residues. The V end was cut by 6 bases, the J end by 2 bases, with 7 bases between.

The rearrangement uses TRBV4-1 and TRBJ2-2, with 8 bases identical to TRBD2. This CDR3 comprises 20 residues. V shed 4 bases and J 4 bases; nucleotides not matched to a gene: 20. The V gene's germline CDR1 is MGHRA and CDR2 YSYEKL. CDR3 DNA: TGCGCCAGCAGCCGAGCTCCCTCCCTGCGTGGACTAGCAGGCACCGGGGAGCTGTTTTTT. This sequence encodes CASSRAPSLRGLAGTGELFF.

This chain connects TRBV11-1 to TRBJ2-5; 12 bases are a match to TRBD1. The length of the CDR3 is 16 residues. J gave up 1 base and V 5 bases, and 5 bases lay outside the gene matches. Germline CDR1 reads SGHAT; CDR2 reads FQDESV (reference sequence). The DNA for the CDR3 is TGTGCCAGCAGCGCCGGGACAGGGGGCCTCCAAGAGACCCAGTACTTC. This encodes CASSAGTGGLQETQYF.

V and J are TRBV28 and TRBJ1-3; D is possibly TRBD1 (6 bases). CDR3 length: 18 residues. Per germline, CDR1 MDHEN and CDR2 SYDVKM. V lost 5 bases, J lost 3 bases, and 23 bases lay in between. The CDR3 loop reads CASSLNLRQAINGNTIYF. CDR3 sequence (DNA): TGTGCCAGCAGTCTCAATCTTAGACAGGCGATTAATGGAAACACCATATATTTT.

The J gene is TRBJ1-2, the V gene TRBV7-9; D might be TRBD1 (5 bases). V lost 4 bases, J lost 8 bases, and 11 bases lay in between. Germline CDR1 reads SEHNR; CDR2 reads FQNEAQ (reference sequence). CDR3 length equals 12 residues. CDR3 protein: CASSSFREGYTF. CDR3 coding DNA: TGTGCCAGCAGCTCATTCAGGGAAGGCTACACCTTC.

This clone was seen a handful of times. This rearrangement joins TRBV19 to TRBJ1-5; 8 positions agree with TRBD1. The length of the CDR3 is 14 residues. The V and J ends lost 4 bases and 7 bases, in that order; junction bases with no gene match: 6. From germline, CDR1 is LNHDA and CDR2 SQIVND (reference sequence). CDR3 loop: CASSTGQGGQPQHF. Written as DNA, the CDR3 is TGTGCCAGTAGTACAGGACAGGGAGGCCAGCCCCAGCATTTT.

This clone has a single count. This chain connects TRBV7-2 to TRBJ1-1; 8 positions match TRBD1. Trimming at V came to 5 bases and at J to 5 bases, leaving 10 bases not matched to a gene. Germline loops: CDR1 SGHTA, CDR2 FQGNSA. The CDR3 length is 15 residues. CDR3 sequence reads: CASSPMGQVDTEAFF. The DNA of the CDR3 is TGTGCCAGCAGCCCGATGGGACAGGTTGATACTGAAGCTTTCTTT.

The V gene is TRBV28, the J gene TRBJ1-2, with 7 bases lining up with TRBD1. This CDR3 comprises 14 residues. Germline values: CDR1 MDHEN, CDR2 SYDVKM. V was clipped by 0 bases and J by 3 bases; unmatched bases: 1. CDR3 nucleotides: TGTGCCAGCAGTTTATGGCAGGGGGACTATGGCTACACCTTC. This encodes CASSLWQGDYGYTF.

This chain uses TRBV28 with TRBJ1-5, with D maybe TRBD1 (5 bases). Germline assignment: CDR1 MDHEN and CDR2 SYDVKM. Between the trimmed V and J ends, which lost 7 bases and 3 bases, there was a span of 16 bases. This CDR3 spans 15 amino acids. This CDR3 is CASTIRGIPNQPQHF. Here the CDR3 DNA reads TGTGCCAGCACTATTCGGGGGATCCCCAATCAGCCCCAGCATTTT.

The chain carries TRBV9 and TRBJ1-6, with TRBD1 matching 9 bases. The germline V gene has CDR1 SGDLS and CDR2 YYNGEE. The CDR3 is 16 amino acids. The junction had 5 bases not matched to a gene; V was cut back by 1 base and J by 6 bases. The CDR3 spells CASSVSQGQGNSPLHF. DNA of the CDR3: TGTGCCAGCAGCGTAAGCCAGGGACAGGGTAATTCACCCCTCCACTTT.

Here the CDR3 reads CASSYSMTGGTEAFF. The DNA for the CDR3 is TGTGCCAGCAGTTACTCGATGACAGGGGGGACTGAAGCTTTCTTT. The chain is built from TRBV6-2 or TRBV6-3 and TRBJ1-1; 9 bases map to TRBD1. V was pared by 0 bases and J by 5 bases, with 4 bases of the junction left unmatched. Germline CDR1 reads MNHEY; CDR2 reads SVGEGT. This CDR3 region has 15 residues.

In this sample, this clone turned up a few times. The chain carries TRBV19 and TRBJ1-1; TRBD1 matches 9 bases. CDR3 length equals 15 residues. Germline V CDR1 and CDR2: LNHDA, SQIVND (reference sequence). Unmatched junction bases numbered 8, after V lost 6 bases and J lost 3 bases. The CDR3 loop is CASRPRQGDYTEAFF. The CDR3, as DNA: TGTGCCAGTAGGCCGCGACAGGGGGATTACACTGAAGCTTTCTTT.

The chain recombines TRBV24-1 with TRBJ2-1, with D perhaps TRBD1 (5 bases). Trimming shortened V by 3 bases and J by 6 bases, and 11 bases separated the two germline ends. CDR1 is KGHDR and CDR2 is SFDVKD in the germline V gene. This CDR3 contains 14 residues. CDR3 sequence: CATSDQIDSNEQFF. The DNA for the CDR3 is TGTGCCACCAGTGATCAGATCGACAGCAATGAGCAGTTCTTC.

There are a few counts of this clone. This specimen includes other DNA sequences encoding the same CDR3. The chain is built from TRBV5-1 and TRBJ2-1; TRBD1 agrees at 7 bases. Germline V gene lookup returns CDR1 SGHRS and CDR2 YFSETQ. CDR3 length: 13 residues. V was clipped by 2 bases and J by 7 bases; unmatched bases: 3. The CDR3 protein is CASSLYRGNEQFF. The CDR3 region has the DNA TGCGCCAGCAGCTTATACAGGGGTAATGAGCAGTTCTTC.

The J gene is TRBJ2-7, the V gene TRBV2, with TRBD1 matching over 9 bases. The CDR3 is 14 residues long. CDR1 and CDR2 (germline): SNHLY, FYNNEI. Trimming at V came to 7 bases and at J to 5 bases, leaving 9 bases not matched to a gene. For the CDR3, the DNA is TGTGCCAGCACCAGGGACAGGGTATTGGACGAGCAGTACTTC. Its translation is CASTRDRVLDEQYF.